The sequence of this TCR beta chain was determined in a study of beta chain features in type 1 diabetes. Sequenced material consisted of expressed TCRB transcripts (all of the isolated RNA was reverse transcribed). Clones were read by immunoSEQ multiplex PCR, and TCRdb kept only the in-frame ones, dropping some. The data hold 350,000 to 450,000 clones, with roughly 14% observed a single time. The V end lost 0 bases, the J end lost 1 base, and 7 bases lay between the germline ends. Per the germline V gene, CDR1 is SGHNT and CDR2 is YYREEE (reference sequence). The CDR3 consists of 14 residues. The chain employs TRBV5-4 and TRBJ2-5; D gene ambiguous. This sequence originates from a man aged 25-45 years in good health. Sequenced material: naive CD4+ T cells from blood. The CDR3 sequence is CASSLDTVQETQYF. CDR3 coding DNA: TGTGCCAGCAGCTTGGATACAGTCCAAGAGACCCAGTACTTC.